This is a list of T cell receptor beta chains from one sample in a study of OX40 agonist ivuxolimab in advanced cancers. Sequencing was performed with immunoSEQ multiplex PCR; in TCRdb, only in-frame clones are kept and a portion is missing. The profile shows 45,000 to 50,000 clones, approximately 88% of them singletons. The sequences come from CD4+ or CD8+ T cells sorted from blood, collected in a trial of the OX40 agonist ivuxolimab. These receptors all stem from an adult with an advanced solid tumor such as melanoma, head and neck, liver or kidney cancer. Each CDR3 is given with its conserved first and last residue. The D gene is left open where the match is weak. For some rows the clone size is stated as once, few or many, or as a class when expanded; others skip it.

>-|-|TRBV10-3|TRBJ1-2
CAISESPGYGYTF
TGTGCCATCAGTGAGTCCCCCGGCTATGGCTACACCTTC
>-|TRBD1|TRBV5-1|TRBJ1-1
CASSDPGQGAEAFF
TGCGCCAGCAGCGATCCGGGACAGGGGGCTGAAGCTTTCTTT
>-|TRBD2|TRBV18|TRBJ2-7
CASSDRDGRSYEQYF
TGTGCCAGCTCGGACCGGGACGGGAGGTCCTACGAGCAGTACTTC
>-|TRBD1|TRBV19|TRBJ2-1
CASRRHAGQGTNEQFF
TGTGCCAGTAGACGCCACGCGGGACAGGGAACGAATGAGCAGTTCTTC
>-|TRBD2|TRBV6-1|TRBJ2-7
CASCLGLAGEQYF
TGTGCCAGCTGCCTGGGACTAGCGGGGGAGCAGTACTTC
>-|TRBD1|TRBV5-4|TRBJ2-7
CASSLVGTGLQQYF
TGTGCCAGCAGCTTGGTTGGGACAGGGTTACAGCAGTACTTC
>-|TRBD1|TRBV5-1|TRBJ2-1
CASSGDRAYNEQFF
TGCGCCAGCAGCGGGGACAGGGCTTACAATGAGCAGTTCTTC
>once|-|TRBV18|TRBJ2-7
CASSSQTYEQYF
TGTGCCAGCTCATCACAGACGTACGAGCAGTACTTC
>-|TRBD1|TRBV7-2|TRBJ2-7
CASSLAGGRSYEQYF
TGTGCCAGCAGCTTAGCAGGGGGCCGCTCCTACGAGCAGTACTTC
>few|TRBD2|TRBV6-5|TRBJ2-7
CASSFSGGYYEQYF
TGTGCCAGCAGTTTCTCGGGGGGGTACTACGAGCAGTACTTC
>-|TRBD1|TRBV19|TRBJ1-5
CASSEGPTGVGQPQHF
TGTGCCAGTAGTGAGGGTCCTACAGGGGTAGGGCAGCCCCAGCATTTT
>-|TRBD1|TRBV9|TRBJ2-3
CASSVADRVPLNTQYF
TGTGCCAGCAGCGTAGCAGACAGGGTCCCTCTGAATACGCAGTATTTT
>-|-|TRBV6-5|TRBJ2-7
CASSYYAGTYEQYF
TGTGCCAGCAGTTACTATGCAGGGACCTACGAGCAGTACTTC
>-|TRBD1|TRBV7-2|TRBJ2-2
CASSLVGRGTGELFF
TGTGCCAGCAGCTTAGTGGGCAGGGGGACCGGGGAGCTGTTTTTT
>once|TRBD1|TRBV2|TRBJ2-7
CASSTGGYEQYF
TGTGCCAGCAGTACAGGGGGCTACGAGCAGTACTTC
>-|-|TRBV18|TRBJ1-1
CASSPATRPMNTEAFF
TGTGCCAGCTCACCGGCCACTAGACCCATGAACACTGAAGCTTTCTTT
>-|-|TRBV5-1|TRBJ2-3
CASSFGDWGTDTQYF
TGCGCCAGCAGCTTTGGGGATTGGGGCACAGATACGCAGTATTTT
>once|-|TRBV6-5|TRBJ2-4
CASRTGIAKNIQYF
TGTGCCAGCAGAACCGGAATAGCCAAAAACATTCAGTACTTC
>-|-|TRBV29-1|TRBJ2-3
CSAEQGTTDTQYF
TGCAGCGCCGAACAGGGAACCACAGATACGCAGTATTTT
>-|-|TRBV6-5|TRBJ1-1
CASSPSLNTEAFF
TGTGCCAGCAGTCCCAGTTTGAACACTGAAGCTTTCTTT
>-|-|TRBV7-9|TRBJ1-5
CASSLVNQPQHF
TGTGCCAGCAGCTTAGTGAATCAGCCCCAGCATTTT
>-|TRBD2|TRBV25-1|TRBJ2-2
CASTDGTSGSWNTGELFF
TGTGCCAGCACCGACGGGACTAGCGGGAGTTGGAACACCGGGGAGCTGTTTTTT
>few|TRBD1|TRBV6-5|TRBJ2-1
CASRPTGLNEQFF
TGTGCCAGCAGACCGACAGGGTTAAATGAGCAGTTCTTC
>-|-|TRBV6-5|TRBJ2-7
CASSAGSSYEQYF
TGTGCCAGCAGCGCTGGGTCTTCCTACGAGCAGTACTTC
>-|-|TRBV19|TRBJ2-7
CASSIGGQYSYEQYF
TGTGCCAGTAGTATAGGAGGCCAGTACTCCTACGAGCAGTACTTC
>once|-|TRBV19|TRBJ2-4
CASSKGENAKNIQYF
TGTGCCAGTAGTAAGGGAGAAAACGCCAAAAACATTCAGTACTTC
>-|-|TRBV28|TRBJ1-1
CASSRGGRYTEAFF
TGTGCCAGCAGTAGGGGCGGCCGCTACACTGAAGCTTTCTTT
>-|TRBD1|TRBV28|TRBJ1-5
CASKWDRQPRGNQPQHF
TGTGCCAGCAAGTGGGACAGACAACCACGGGGCAATCAGCCCCAGCATTTT
>-|-|TRBV2|TRBJ2-3
CASSGWAESTDTQYF
TGTGCCAGCAGCGGGTGGGCGGAGAGCACAGATACGCAGTATTTT
>once|TRBD1|TRBV6-1|TRBJ1-1
CASYKTGGGTEAFF
TGTGCCAGCTATAAGACAGGGGGTGGGACTGAAGCTTTCTTT
>-|TRBD1|TRBV4-1|TRBJ2-1
CASSLKPGQGLSNEQFF
TGCGCCAGCAGCTTAAAACCGGGACAGGGTTTATCCAATGAGCAGTTCTTC
>-|-|TRBV6-6|TRBJ2-7
CASRWGLYEQYF
TGTGCCAGCAGATGGGGACTCTACGAGCAGTACTTC
>-|-|TRBV7-3|TRBJ2-1
CASSLLGTVNEQFF
TGTGCCAGCAGCTTGTTGGGCACAGTCAATGAGCAGTTCTTC
>-|-|TRBV10-3|TRBJ2-5
CAITHRLQETQYF
TGTGCCATCACCCATCGATTACAAGAGACCCAGTACTTC
>-|-|TRBV6-5|TRBJ2-5
CASRGTQETQYF
TGTGCCAGCAGAGGGACCCAAGAGACCCAGTACTTC
>-|-|TRBV5-1|TRBJ1-5
CASSSGELFGNQPQHF
TGCGCCAGCAGCTCGGGGGAATTGTTTGGCAATCAGCCCCAGCATTTT
>-|-|TRBV29-1|TRBJ1-2
CSVEKGQSRGYTF
TGCAGCGTTGAAAAAGGACAATCGCGCGGCTACACCTTC